This TCR beta chain was documented in a study of cytomegalovirus exposure and HLA in healthy donors (dated by TCRdb to 2017 to 2019). Describing the broader study: An earlier analysis of around 600 of the donors reported roughly 300 Gb of sequence data and 117 million unique TCR beta sequences from 190 million or so T cells. An early release covering around 630 HLA-typed donors comprised roughly 300 gigabases of sequencing data and approximately 85 million unique TCR sequences. Of the roughly 410 genotyped donors, more than 75% were placed in the genetic ancestry cluster associated with self-reported Caucasian donors. The aim of the study was to test whether cataloging public T cell receptors could identify signatures of past pathogen exposure. Using immunosequencing, the study profiled T cell repertoires from 640 or so subjects and related those repertoires to cytomegalovirus serostatus. Along with the roughly 670-subject first cohort, a separate validation cohort of over 90 different subjects was used. The study combined high-throughput TCR immunosequencing, statistical association of individual TCRs with disease status, and machine learning to predict cytomegalovirus infection status. A later analysis re-examined previously published TCR beta repertoires from around 670 donors and added high-resolution HLA genotyping to investigate patterns of TCR occurrence. Rather than using new phenotypic data, the later analysis identified candidate immune exposures from TCR beta sequences and from how often those sequences occurred across donors. An earlier analysis of 587 of the donors used high-throughput TCR beta sequencing to judge whether each TCR beta V gene segment behaved as functional or pseudogenic. Alongside the repertoire data, information on donor age, sex, ethnicity and CMV serostatus was compiled. A later genetic analysis used genome-wide SNP genotypes for about three fifths of the 666 donors, treating that subset as a discovery cohort. Every discovery cohort repertoire had been produced on one sequencing platform. HLA typing covered class I and class II loci at four-digit resolution. The number of donors typed differed by locus, with roughly 629-640 for A, B, C, DRB1 and DQB1, roughly 520 for DQA1, approximately 570 for DPA1, and 472 for DPB1. Several DR-DQ haplotypes were treated as single units for association and clustering because of strong linkage in the cohort. On average, 235,054 unique TCR beta nucleotide sequences were sequenced per donor among a few hundred genotyped donors of the cohort, with roughly 20% of those sequences being non-productive. What the research found in general, with its limitations: Some IMGT-functional V segments, including TRBV6-2 and TRBV6-3, could not be distinguished by the 87-base-pair reads and were therefore excluded. In an earlier analysis of fewer than 750 of the donors, most TCR beta V segments were observed in productive rearrangements about 90% or about 30% of the time, broadly matching IMGT annotations. Three of the identified cytomegalovirus-associated TCR beta chains were confirmed in vitro to be specific for cytomegalovirus antigens. In a later analysis, several top co-occurrence clusters were reported to appear linked to parvovirus B19, influenza, CMV and Epstein-Barr virus. Linkage disequilibrium might explain the correlated functional status among segregating V segments, but an unknown experimental factor could not be ruled out. The classifier was reported to diagnose cytomegalovirus status with high specificity and sensitivity in both the original and validation cohorts. In the study, some 160 TCR beta chains were listed as associated with cytomegalovirus. Roughly uniform sequencing depth across donors was assumed in presence/absence analyses, although this assumption may not hold. A cluster of highly shared sequence variants was judged likely to be a technical artifact of the sequencing pipeline. Because HLA typing was missing for some donors at each locus, association tests included only the typed subset. A further reported finding was that TCR beta sequences accurately predicted the HLA-A and HLA-B alleles for most subjects in the first cohort. Most TCR sequences were seen in very few donors, while some public TCRs were found in many individuals. The authors suggested that the approach could potentially be extended to other disease states and immunological phenotypes. In a later analysis, most CMV-associated TCR beta chains were found to appear HLA-restricted, with HLA associations seemingly driven largely by CMV exposure. According to a later analysis, TCR association rates differed among HLA loci, with DRB1 alleles showing the most associated TCRs and HLA-C alleles showing the fewest. According to a later genetic analysis, donors in an Asian-associated ancestry cluster had fewer N-insertions in productive TCRs than the approximately 690-donor mean. For the cohort, immune exposure information was limited to CMV serostatus. Compared with equally common non-associated chains, HLA-associated TCR beta chains in a later analysis were more clonally expanded and had lower generation probabilities. In a later analysis, 16,951 TCR beta sequences were associated with specific HLA alleles at a false discovery rate of 0.05. Seventeen rarely observed V segments, including chromosome 9 orphons, were excluded from the earlier analysis of some 590 of the donors because counts were too low. A later genetic analysis associated a missense DCLRE1C variant with V-gene and J-gene trimming of TCR beta chains, and an independent cohort replicated the association. When HLA alleles, especially DR and DQ, strongly co-occurred, attributing TCR associations to individual alleles was difficult. The cohort was sequenced for TCR beta chains only, and without alpha or paired-chain data the features that could be detected were limited.

Receptor libraries were prepared by the immunoSEQ multiplex PCR assay. The multiplex PCR relied on a mix of 60 forward primers for TCR Vbeta segments and 13 reverse primers for TCR Jbeta segments. The CDR3 region of rearranged TCR beta genes was amplified from genomic DNA by a multiplex PCR assay. On the Illumina HiSeq System, the amplified TCR beta libraries were sequenced as 87-base-pair reads. In the paper's pipeline: Across the 500 to 750 repertoires, a later analysis counted some 81 million unique TCR beta chains, 9 million to 14 million of which were shared by at least two donors. To remove PCR and sequencing errors, raw reads were error-corrected and collapsed into unique sequences using a nearest-neighbor algorithm that merged closely related sequences. To assign V, D and J gene segments, CDR3 sequences were aligned to IMGT reference sequences. For a sequence to be retained, a match of at least six nucleotides to both a V gene segment and a J gene segment was required. Rearrangements were classified as productive when the CDR3 lacked stop codons and remained in frame with V and J, and all other rearrangements were classified as non-productive. CDR3 was defined by IMGT convention, running from the second conserved V-encoded cysteine to the conserved J-encoded phenylalanine. Sequences without an unambiguous match to a single V gene segment were excluded from the earlier analysis of almost 600 of the donors. In an earlier analysis of a few hundred of the donors, V segments were called functional above 56.7% productive rearrangements and were called segregating when the between-donor standard deviation exceeded 5%. A statistical classification framework was developed to diagnose cytomegalovirus status using the catalog of TCR beta chain sequences. V and J gene assignment, in a later analysis, came from comparing TCR nucleotide sequences with IMGT/GENE-DB human TR gene sequences. The TCRdist pipeline was used in a later analysis to assign CDR3 sequences and most-parsimonious VDJ recombination scenarios. A later analysis defined each TCR beta chain by its CDR3 amino acid sequence plus V-gene family, and excluded reads lacking a unique V-gene family. A later analysis removed 592 highly shared, low-generation-probability nucleotide sequences to deal with suspected cross-contamination and a sequencing artifact. A later analysis calculated a clonal expansion index for each public chain from normalized within-repertoire ranks of inferred template counts. In a later analysis, generation probabilities were computed using a VDJ recombination model fitted to out-of-frame rearrangements, and the results were checked against IGoR. Hypergeometric tests were used in a later analysis to score TCR-TCR, TCR-HLA and TCR-CMV co-occurrence, with a repertoire-size bias correction applied to the TCR pairs. False discovery rates were estimated in a later analysis by permuting HLA or CMV assignments 20 times. In a later analysis, co-occurring TCRs were grouped with DBSCAN, and TCRdist sequence similarity was added when clustering was performed within HLA-allele-positive subsets. For co-occurrence clustering, repertoires with fewer than 30,000 or more than 120,000 public chains were excluded, along with five repertoires with anomalous nucleotide sharing. The table comes from immuneACCESS by way of TCRdb, which keeps in-frame sequences with V and J called. Part of the clones is missing from these tables; in studies checked, under half for an unresolved V gene and the rest for unknown reasons. The DNA was the basis for D and trimming; V, J and clone size are from that table. The sample includes 150,000 to 200,000 clones, with roughly 9.4% observed a single time. The ten largest clones take up approximately 1.4% of the sample.

V sheds 4 bases and J sheds 7 bases, leaving 15 bases between their ends. From its cysteine to its phenylalanine, the CDR3 spans 13 amino acids. This entry keeps only the CDR3 DNA: 39 bases, framed from base 1. As encoded in the germline V gene, CDR1 is SGHRS while CDR2 is YFSETQ. The cohort comprised 666 healthy bone marrow donors. All cohort members were sampled while nominally healthy, although unrecorded immune exposures were likely present. The donor was CMV seropositive and belonged to the group of 250 to 300 seropositive cohort members. A peripheral blood sample was collected from each donor, and TCR beta sequencing was performed on peripheral blood mononuclear cells. Genomic DNA extraction from the blood cell samples was performed with the Qiagen DNeasy Blood Extraction Kit. Details on this clone: What antigen it recognizes has not been identified. One base away there is no much larger clone; base qualities are not given.

The sample consisted of PBMCs. The chain employs TRBV5-1 and TRBJ2-7, with a weak D call of TRBD1 (5 bases match). The receptor's source is a woman younger than 45 in good health and CMV-seropositive. The nucleotides are TGCGCCAGCAGCCCGACACAGGTGCGGGAGCAGTACTTC. It translates as CASSPTQVREQYF. The variable domain in full, with residues beyond the CDR3 obtained from the reference TRBV5-1 and TRBJ2-7 genes, is KAGVTQTPRYLIKTRGQQVTLSCSPISGHRSVSWYQQTPGQGLQFLFEYFSETQRNKGNFPGRFSGRQFSNSRSEMNVSTLELGDSALYLCASSPTQVREQYFGPGTRLTVT.